These 21 T cell receptor beta chains were sequenced from one sample in a study of beta chain features in type 1 diabetes. The whole isolated RNA underwent reverse transcription, so sequencing captured expressed TCRB transcripts. TCRdb's table, derived via immunoSEQ multiplex PCR, lists solely in-frame clones and lacks some. This table has approximately 300,000 clones, 9.5% to 12% appearing once. The specimen was naive CD4+ T cells from blood. Every receptor here comes from a woman aged 30 to 39 in good health.

A few counts support this clone. This sequence joins TRBV14 and TRBJ2-2; 8 bases match TRBD1. In germline, CDR1 is SGHDN, CDR2 FVKESK. V lost 6 bases and J lost 7; bases outside the gene matches: 7. The CDR3 loop spans 14 amino acids. DNA for the CDR3: TGTGCCAGCAGTGCCGGGACAGGTTACGGGGAGCTGTTTTTT. This gives the protein CASSAGTGYGELFF.

The V gene is TRBV7-6, the J gene TRBJ2-7, with D unresolved. This CDR3 region has 11 residues. Germline loops: CDR1 SGHVS, CDR2 FNYEAQ. V was trimmed by 2 bases and J by 7 bases, leaving 6 bases between them. DNA of the CDR3: TGTGCCAGCAGCTTAAATGAGGAGCAGTACTTC. Amino acids: CASSLNEEQYF.

The rearrangement joins TRBV7-3 to TRBJ2-7; possible D gene TRBD2, 6 bases. V was pared by 4 bases and J by 4 bases, with 11 bases between. From germline, CDR1 is SGHTA and CDR2 FQGTGA. The CDR3 is made up of 13 amino acids. The CDR3 loop reads CASSYARGYEQYF. In DNA, the CDR3 is TGTGCCAGCAGCTACGCCCGGGGGTACGAGCAGTACTTC. Filled out from reference TRBV7-3 and TRBJ2-7, the complete variable domain reads GAGVSQTPSNKVTEKGKYVELRCDPISGHTALYWYRQSLGQGPEFLIYFQGTGAADDSGLPNDRFFAVRPEGSVSTLKIQRTERGDSAVYLCASSYARGYEQYFGPGTRLTVT.

The CDR3 here is CASSLNRGRNEQFF. The DNA for the CDR3 is TGTGCCAGCAGCTTAAACAGGGGGCGGAATGAGCAGTTCTTC. J is TRBJ2-1 and V is TRBV7-2; TRBD1 agrees at 9 bases. The J segment lost 7 bases and the V segment lost 2 bases, leaving 3 bases of the junction unmatched. The CDR3 has 14 amino acids. In germline, CDR1 is SGHTA, CDR2 FQGNSA.

This clone was detected only a few times. V usage is TRBV5-1 and J usage is TRBJ1-1, with D unresolved. V was clipped by 10 bases and J by 4 bases, with 8 bases between them. From germline, CDR1 is SGHRS and CDR2 YFSETQ. This CDR3 has 10 residues. The CDR3 here is CAGPFTEAFF. The CDR3 nucleotides are TGCGCCGGGCCTTTCACTGAAGCTTTCTTT.

This clone appeared a few times. The rearrangement joins TRBV7-2 to TRBJ2-1, with 12 bases that match TRBD2. The germline V gene has CDR1 SGHTA and CDR2 FQGNSA. The CDR3 has 17 amino acids. The trim removed 8 bases at V and 8 bases at J, leaving 16 bases unmatched. The DNA of the CDR3 is TGTGCCAGCGGATTATCTAGCGGGAGGGCAATAAACTATGAGCAGTTCTTC. Its translation: CASGLSSGRAINYEQFF.

The V and J genes are TRBV19 and TRBJ2-7, with D tentatively TRBD1 (5 bases). The CDR3 sequence is 13 residues long. The germline V and J ends were trimmed by 3 bases and 2 bases, with 8 bases remaining between them. Germline-derived CDR1 and CDR2 are LNHDA and SQIVND (reference sequence). CDR3 coding DNA: TGTGCCAGTAGTATCGACAGCGCCTACGAGCAGTACTTC. This gives the protein CASSIDSAYEQYF.

This clone showed up just a few times. The V and J genes are TRBV19 and TRBJ1-2, with D possibly being TRBD1 (5 bases). Trimming shortened V by 5 bases and J by 8 bases, and 18 bases separated the two germline ends. This CDR3 region has 14 residues. The germline V gene has CDR1 LNHDA and CDR2 SQIVND (reference sequence). The CDR3 DNA is TGTGCCAGTAGTGGACAAATGACCTTTTCGGGCTACACCTTC. It is translated as CASSGQMTFSGYTF.

There are a few counts of this clone. Its ends do not fully match the called genes, so a read error is possible. In DNA, the CDR3 is TGTGCCAGCAGCGAGGGACTAGCGGGAGTGGCGGAAGTCTTC. Protein sequence: CASSEGLAGVAEVF. V gene TRBV11-2 combines with J gene TRBJ2-1; TRBD2 matches 14 bases. Germline V gene lookup returns CDR1 SGHAT and CDR2 FQNNGV. The CDR3 is 14 amino acids.

This clone has only a few counts. The V call is TRBV28, the J call TRBJ1-1; D remains ambiguous. The CDR3 is 10 amino acids. Trimming stripped 10 bases from V and 3 bases from J, with 6 bases between. The germline V gene has CDR1 MDHEN and CDR2 SYDVKM. The CDR3 reads CATHHTEAFF. CDR3 nucleotide sequence: TGTGCCACCCATCACACTGAAGCTTTCTTT.

A few counts support this clone. V gene TRBV4-2 combines with J gene TRBJ2-1; maybe TRBD1 (6 bases). This CDR3 is 15 amino acids long. Trimming removed 1 base at V and 6 bases at J, with 13 bases between. Germline-derived CDR1 and CDR2 are LGHNA and YNFKEQ. DNA of the CDR3: TGTGCCAGCAGCCAAGTAAACAGGGTGGGCAATGAGCAGTTCTTC. Protein sequence: CASSQVNRVGNEQFF.

The chain carries TRBV5-4 and TRBJ2-3, with 12 bases aligning to TRBD2. Looked up from germline, CDR1 is SGHNT and CDR2 is YYREEE (reference sequence). V shed 5 bases, J shed 2 bases, and the junction held 6 bases outside the gene matches. CDR3 size: 16 residues. DNA for the CDR3: TGTGCCAGCAGTACAGGACTAGCGGGAAACACAGATACGCAGTATTTT. This codes for CASSTGLAGNTDTQYF.

V usage is TRBV5-4 and J usage is TRBJ2-1; 7 nucleotides agree with TRBD2. Germline CDR1 reads SGHNT; CDR2 reads YYREEE (reference sequence). This CDR3 has 16 amino acids. Unmatched junction bases numbered 12, after V lost 4 bases and J lost 5 bases. CDR3 residues: CASSPEGGLVHNEQFF. In DNA, the CDR3 is TGTGCCAGCAGCCCGGAGGGAGGGCTAGTCCACAATGAGCAGTTCTTC.

The rearrangement uses TRBV28 and TRBJ2-7, with D hard to call. CDR3 length: 12 residues. Trimming stripped 8 bases from V and 1 base from J, with 9 bases between. Germline V gene data show CDR1 as MDHEN and CDR2 as SYDVKM. The CDR3 sequence: CASLSQSYEQYF. DNA of the CDR3: TGTGCCAGCTTATCCCAGTCCTACGAGCAGTACTTC.

This clone was counted a few times. CDR3 in DNA: TGTGCCTGGCAGGGGATATACGAGCAGTACTTC. Translating it yields CAWQGIYEQYF. The chain joins TRBV30 to TRBJ2-7; TRBD1 might be the D (6 bases). In germline, CDR1 is GTSNPN, CDR2 SVGIG (reference sequence). Trimming shortened V by 5 bases and J by 4 bases, and 9 bases separated the two germline ends. The CDR3 totals 11 residues.

This clone turned up a few times. The rearrangement uses TRBV30 and TRBJ2-7; D call uncertain. Trimming removed 4 bases at V and 3 bases at J, with 22 bases between. The CDR3 extends over 16 amino acids. Germline values: CDR1 GTSNPN, CDR2 SVGIG (reference sequence). CDR3 sequence (DNA): TGTGCCTGGACACTAAGATACGGATCGCTTAACTACGAGCAGTACTTC. Protein product: CAWTLRYGSLNYEQYF.

This clone was recorded a few times. The chain carries TRBV30 and TRBJ1-2, with 10 bases fitting TRBD1. The CDR3 has 15 residues. Trimming at V came to 4 bases and at J to 4 bases, leaving 9 bases not matched to a gene. Germline-derived CDR1 and CDR2 are GTSNPN and SVGIG (reference sequence). The CDR3 coding sequence is TGTGCCTGGAATGACGGACAGGGGGATAGCTATGGCTACACCTTC. This codes for CAWNDGQGDSYGYTF.

There are a few counts of this clone. The V and J genes are TRBV28 and TRBJ2-4; 12 bases map to TRBD2. The CDR3 contains 18 residues. The ends lost 6 bases at V and 1 base at J; junction bases unmatched: 10. CDR1 and CDR2 (germline): MDHEN, SYDVKM. Here the CDR3 DNA reads TGTGCCAGCAGACCACCTTTCGGGACTAGCGGGGCCAAAAACATTCAGTACTTC. This translates into CASRPPFGTSGAKNIQYF.

This rearrangement joins TRBV19 to TRBJ2-1; a possible D gene is TRBD2 (5 bases). CDR3 length: 11 amino acids. Germline CDR1 LNHDA, CDR2 SQIVND (reference sequence). V was shortened by 11 bases and J by 7 bases, with 12 bases between the two germline ends. The CDR3 DNA follows: TGTGCCGGTGGAGGTGGTAATGAGCAGTTCTTC. This encodes CAGGGGNEQFF.

The chain couples TRBV6-6 to TRBJ2-7; D not resolved. This CDR3 comprises 13 residues. Trimming removed 5 bases at V and 3 bases at J, with 11 bases between. CDR1 MNHNY and CDR2 SVGAGI come from the germline V gene (reference sequence). The CDR3 bases are TGTGCCAGCAGTATATCCCGTCTCTACGAGCAGTACTTC. It codes for CASSISRLYEQYF.

The chain employs TRBV30 and TRBJ2-7; D perhaps matches TRBD1 (6 bases). The germline gives CDR1 GTSNPN, CDR2 SVGIG (reference sequence). The CDR3 is 15 residues long. V lost 0 bases and J lost 0, with 12 bases in between. CDR3 in DNA: TGTGCCTGGAGTGTAGGGGACAAGAGCTCCTACGAGCAGTACTTC. Encoded protein: CAWSVGDKSSYEQYF. Full variable domain (rest looked up from reference TRBV30 and TRBJ2-7): SQTIHQWPATLVQPVGSPLSLECTVEGTSNPNLYWYRQAAGRGLQLLFYSVGIGQISSEVPQNLSASRPQDRQFILSSKKLLLSDSGFYLCAWSVGDKSSYEQYFGPGTRLTVT.